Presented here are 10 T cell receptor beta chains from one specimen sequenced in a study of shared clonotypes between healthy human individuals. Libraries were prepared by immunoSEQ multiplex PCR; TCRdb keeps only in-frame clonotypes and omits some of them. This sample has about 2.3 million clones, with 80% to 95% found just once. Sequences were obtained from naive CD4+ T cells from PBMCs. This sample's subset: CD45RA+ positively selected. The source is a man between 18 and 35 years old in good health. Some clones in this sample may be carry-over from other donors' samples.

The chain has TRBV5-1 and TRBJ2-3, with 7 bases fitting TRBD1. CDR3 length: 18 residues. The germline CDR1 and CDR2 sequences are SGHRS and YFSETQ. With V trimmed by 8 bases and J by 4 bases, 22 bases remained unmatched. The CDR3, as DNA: TGCGCCAGTACCGAAAGGGCCCATGGGACAGTGAGTCCAGATACGCAGTATTTT. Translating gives CASTERAHGTVSPDTQYF.

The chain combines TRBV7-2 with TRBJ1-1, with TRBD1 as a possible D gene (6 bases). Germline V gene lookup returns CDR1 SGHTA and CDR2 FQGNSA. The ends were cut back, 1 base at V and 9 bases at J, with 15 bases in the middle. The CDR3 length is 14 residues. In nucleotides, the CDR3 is TGTGCCAGCAGCTTAGACTCACAGGGAGACAAAGCTTTCTTT. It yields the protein CASSLDSQGDKAFF.

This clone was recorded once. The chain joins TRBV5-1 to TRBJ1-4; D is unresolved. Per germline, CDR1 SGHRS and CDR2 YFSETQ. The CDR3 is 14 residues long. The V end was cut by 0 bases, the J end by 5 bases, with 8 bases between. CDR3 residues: CASSLGWENEKLFF. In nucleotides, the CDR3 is TGCGCCAGCAGCTTGGGCTGGGAAAATGAAAAACTGTTTTTT. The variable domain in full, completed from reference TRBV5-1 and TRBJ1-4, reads KAGVTQTPRYLIKTRGQQVTLSCSPISGHRSVSWYQQTPGQGLQFLFEYFSETQRNKGNFPGRFSGRQFSNSRSEMNVSTLELGDSALYLCASSLGWENEKLFFGSGTQLSVL.

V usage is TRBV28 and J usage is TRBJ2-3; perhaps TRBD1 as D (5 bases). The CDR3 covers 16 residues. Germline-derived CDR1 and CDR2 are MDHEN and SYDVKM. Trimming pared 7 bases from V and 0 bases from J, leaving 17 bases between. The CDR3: CASIPRQTLSTDTQYF. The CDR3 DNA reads TGTGCCAGCATCCCCCGACAGACCCTTAGCACAGATACGCAGTATTTT.

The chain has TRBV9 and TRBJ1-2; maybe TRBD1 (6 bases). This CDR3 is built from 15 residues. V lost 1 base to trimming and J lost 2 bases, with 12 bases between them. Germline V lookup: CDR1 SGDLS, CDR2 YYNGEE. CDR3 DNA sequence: TGTGCCAGCAGCGTAACTGGGAGGGGGAACTATGGCTACACCTTC. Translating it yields CASSVTGRGNYGYTF.

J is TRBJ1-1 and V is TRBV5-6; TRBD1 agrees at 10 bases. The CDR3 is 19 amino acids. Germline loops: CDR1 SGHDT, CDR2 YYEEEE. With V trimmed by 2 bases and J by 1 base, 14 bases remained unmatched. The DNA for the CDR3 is TGTGCCAGCAGCTTAGCGGTGCGGGACAGGGGTTTTCGGAACACTGAAGCTTTCTTT. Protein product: CASSLAVRDRGFRNTEAFF.

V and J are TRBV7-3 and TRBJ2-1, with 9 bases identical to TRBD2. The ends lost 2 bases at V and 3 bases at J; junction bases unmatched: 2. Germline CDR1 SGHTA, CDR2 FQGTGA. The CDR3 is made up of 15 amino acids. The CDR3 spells CASSLLAGNYNEQFF. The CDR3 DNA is TGTGCCAGCAGCTTACTAGCGGGAAACTACAATGAGCAGTTCTTC.

Here the CDR3 DNA reads TGTGCCAGCAGCTTAGCCCCAACGGGGTTCGGGAACGAGCAGTACTTC. Its protein product is CASSLAPTGFGNEQYF. This chain uses TRBV11-2 with TRBJ2-7; TRBD2 is a possible D gene (5 bases). The V end lost 1 base, the J end lost 5 bases, and 18 bases lay between the germline ends. The CDR3 is 16 amino acids. In germline, CDR1 is SGHAT, CDR2 FQNNGV.

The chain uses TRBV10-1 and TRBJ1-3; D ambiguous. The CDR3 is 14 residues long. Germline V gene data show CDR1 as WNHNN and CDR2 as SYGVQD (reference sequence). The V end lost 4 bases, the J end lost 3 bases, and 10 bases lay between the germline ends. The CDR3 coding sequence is TGCGCCAGCAGTGGGTCGCAGGATGGAAACACCATATATTTT. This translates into CASSGSQDGNTIYF.

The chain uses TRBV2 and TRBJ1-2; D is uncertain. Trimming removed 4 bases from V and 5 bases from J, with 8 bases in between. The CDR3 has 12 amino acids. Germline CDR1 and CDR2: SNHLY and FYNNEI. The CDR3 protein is CASSAHLYGYTF. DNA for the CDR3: TGTGCCAGCAGTGCACATCTTTATGGCTACACCTTC.